This T cell receptor (beta chain) was profiled in a study of T cell clonotyping in hematopoietic cell transplantation (dated by TCRdb to the early 2020s). Looking at the study overall: The study collected 130 to 150 blood samples from 35 consecutive transplant recipients and their related donors. Patients were recruited between September 2015 and January 2017 and followed until late 2020 or death. Broad study findings and their caveats: Broader TCR repertoire diversity after transplant was predicted by Inverse Simpson Index values from donors and from recipients before transplant. A decrease in recipient TCR diversity was observed after transplant, and a progressive increase in pathologically expanded clonotypes was seen from day 30 to day 180. The sample size was limited and the cells went unsorted, which meant the CD4 and CD8 repertoire contributions could not be told apart. Only a small fraction of recipient repertoires overlapped donor repertoires, with over 97% appearing de novo at the given depth.

The immunoSEQ assay, a bias-controlled multiplex PCR with V- and J-specific primers, was used to amplify TCR beta CDR3 regions from genomic DNA. In a second PCR step, a proprietary barcode and Illumina adapter sequences were attached to the CDR3 amplicons. An Illumina MiSeq instrument was used for sequencing of the CDR3 libraries. Per the original workflow: Export and quality control were performed with immunoSEQ Analyzer 3.0, and downstream analyses were performed with R Bioconductor and Immunarch. Repertoire metrics were calculated using only productive rearrangements within the normalized downsampled data set. Pathologically expanded clonotypes were defined as those larger than 5 templates in the normalized cohort. The Inverse Simpson Index served as the measure of repertoire diversity. To capture all clonotypes, CMV-specificity analyses were performed on the non-normalized data set. TCRdb took this table from immuneACCESS and kept in-frame rearrangements with V and J called. Such tables lack part of the clones; where checked against another copy, unresolved V genes explain under half of the gap, and the rest is unexplained. For V, J and clone size, that table is used; D and trimming come from the DNA. The sample table contains approximately 4,200 clones; only one count was recorded for roughly 94% of them. The top ten clonotypes cover under 0.95% of the sample.

Remarks on this clone: The specificity of this receptor is unknown. No per-base quality is available; no much larger clone lies one base away.

This specimen's time point label, per the study, means: 30 days after allo-HCT. Blood from recipients was drawn roughly 28 days before transplant, then again at days 30, 100 and 180 after transplant. Nuclei Lysis Solution was used to extract genomic DNA from fresh or cryopreserved unfractionated peripheral blood mononuclear cells. V trim: 4 bases; J trim: 6 bases; unmatched bases: 17. From cysteine to phenylalanine, the CDR3 is 19 amino acids long. The read is trimmed to its CDR3 DNA, 57 bases read in frame from base 1. The germline V gene (reference sequence) gives CDR1 as LNHDA and CDR2 as SQIVND. The TCR sequence derives from a male patient aged 50 to 59 who had an allogeneic stem cell transplant from a related donor, so the T cells may come from the graft donor. Some clones in this sample may be carry-over from other donors' samples. Sequences were derived from PBMCs, sampled 30 days after allogeneic stem cell transplant. This receptor chain uses TRBV19 and TRBJ2-6; 8 central nucleotides agree with TRBD1. The DNA sequence reads TGTGCCAGTAGTACAGACCCAGGACAGGGTTCTGGAATGGCCAACGTCCTGACTTTC. Protein translation: CASSTDPGQGSGMANVLTF.